Each of the 18 T cell receptor beta chains below was sequenced from the same sample in a study of T-cell reconstitution after alpha-beta-depleted transplantation in children. A library of TCRbeta sequences, prepared with unique molecular identifiers, was generated. Using its own MiXCR run on the PCR reads, TCRdb lists one record per CDR3 protein. This sample yields about 200,000 distinct CDR3 sequences, of which about 8.7% are seen a single time; roughly 36% belongs to the top ten. The material was PBMCs, mostly from graft donor cells, obtained 360 days after TCRalphabeta/CD19-depleted stem cell transplant. Receptors originate from a male patient aged 2-10 years who had a stem cell transplant for acute myeloid leukemia, so the T cells may come from the graft donor.

This clonotype turned up a few times. The chain joins TRBV27 to TRBJ1-1; D remains unclear. The CDR3 runs 17 residues. Trimming stripped 1 base from V and 0 bases from J, with 15 bases between. Germline V lookup: CDR1 MNHEY, CDR2 SMNVEV (reference sequence). The CDR3 region is CASSLYVSTNMNTEAFF. Here the CDR3 DNA reads TGTGCCAGCAGTTTATATGTCTCTACTAACATGAACACTGAAGCTTTCTTT.

This clonotype was seen at least ten times. V is TRBV12-3 or TRBV12-4 and J is TRBJ2-3, with TRBD2 matching 14 bases. The CDR3 loop spans 14 amino acids. V was pared by 6 bases and J by 9 bases, with 5 bases of the junction left unmatched. CDR3 sequence reads: CASRGLAGDHTQYF. The CDR3, as DNA: TGTGCCAGCAGGGGACTAGCGGGAGACCACACGCAGTATTTT.

This clonotype was detected many times. V is TRBV11-1 and J is TRBJ1-1; no clear D gene. The V end was cut by 2 bases, the J end by 3 bases, with 7 bases between. CDR1 is SGHAT, CDR2 FQDESV, per germline (reference sequence). The CDR3 sequence is 13 residues long. The CDR3 is CASSLLVDTEAFF. As DNA, the CDR3 is TGTGCCAGCAGCTTATTGGTAGACACTGAAGCTTTCTTT.

This clonotype has ten or more counts. J is TRBJ2-7 and V is TRBV6-6; D is uncertain. V was pared by 3 bases and J by 2 bases, with 8 bases between. The CDR3 length is 13 residues. Germline V CDR1 and CDR2: MNHNY, SVGAGI (reference sequence). CDR3 sequence: CASSYKATYEQYV. The CDR3 nucleotides are TGTGCCAGCAGTTATAAGGCCACCTACGAGCAGTACGTC.

There are many counts of this clonotype. This chain uses TRBV29-1 with TRBJ2-7; weak D call: TRBD1 (5 bases). Trimming removed 4 bases at V and 7 bases at J, with 8 bases between. The CDR3 length is 10 residues. Germline V gene lookup returns CDR1 SQVTM and CDR2 ANQGSEA. CDR3 sequence reads: CSVGSGEQYF. CDR3 coding DNA: TGCAGCGTTGGTTCAGGGGAGCAGTACTTC.

This clonotype was seen a few times. The chain combines TRBV29-1 with TRBJ1-1, with a tentative D call TRBD1 (6 bases). V was cut by 3 bases and J by 3 bases, with 11 bases left in between. CDR1 is SQVTM, CDR2 ANQGSEA, per germline. The CDR3 is made up of 13 amino acids. CDR3 bases: TGCAGCGTTGATGGGACACTCGACACTGAAGCTTTCTTT. Amino acids: CSVDGTLDTEAFF.

The CDR3 here is CASRSGQANTEAFF. CDR3 nucleotides: TGTGCCAGCAGGTCGGGGCAGGCGAACACTGAAGCTTTCTTT. The gene calls are TRBV6-5 and TRBJ1-1; tentatively, D is TRBD1 (5 bases). Trimming stripped 6 bases from V and 1 base from J, with 12 bases between. CDR1 and CDR2 (germline): MNHEY, SVGAGI. This CDR3 region has 14 residues.

This clonotype was seen a handful of times. The chain carries TRBV7-2 and TRBJ2-7, with TRBD2 matching 12 bases. The CDR3 totals 15 residues. V lost 5 bases, J lost 4 bases, and 6 bases stayed unmatched. CDR1 is SGHTA, CDR2 FQGNSA, per germline. CDR3 loop: CASSLLAGGSYEQYF. The CDR3 coding sequence is TGTGCCAGCAGCCTACTAGCGGGAGGTTCTTACGAGCAGTACTTC.

This clonotype was seen only a few times. The gene calls are TRBV20-1 and TRBJ2-5; TRBD2 might be the D (7 bases). Germline-derived CDR1 and CDR2 are DFQATT and SNEGSKA (reference sequence). Trimming shortened V by 5 bases and J by 4 bases, and 11 bases separated the two germline ends. The CDR3 sequence is 12 residues long. In DNA form, the CDR3 reads TGCAGTGCTTCCGCGGGGGCAGAGACCCAGTACTTC. This gives the protein CSASAGAETQYF.

This clonotype has a handful of counts. J is TRBJ2-2 and V is TRBV25-1; 7 positions match TRBD2. The CDR3 length is 18 residues. The V segment lost 2 bases and the J segment 2 bases; nucleotides outside the gene matches: 11. Germline CDR1 is MGHDK and CDR2 is SYGVNS. The DNA of the CDR3 is TGTGCCAGCAGTGAAGTTCCCGGCGGGGGAGTAAACACCGGGGAGCTGTTTTTT. This translates into CASSEVPGGGVNTGELFF. Using reference TRBV25-1 and TRBJ2-2 for the parts outside the CDR3, the full variable domain is EADIYQTPRYLVIGTGKKITLECSQTMGHDKMYWYQQDPGMELHLIHYSYGVNSTEKGDLSSESTVSRIRTEHFPLTLESARPSHTSQYLCASSEVPGGGVNTGELFFGEGSRLTVL.

The V and J genes are TRBV11-2 and TRBJ2-5; D is uncertain. This CDR3 has 14 amino acids. The V end lost 5 bases, the J end lost 3 bases, and 13 bases lay between the germline ends. Germline V gene lookup returns CDR1 SGHAT and CDR2 FQNNGV. CDR3 bases: TGTGCCAGCAGCCCAAGGAGTGGCGAAGAGACCCAGTACTTC. Amino acids: CASSPRSGEETQYF.

The V gene is TRBV5-1, the J gene TRBJ2-1; 9 bases line up with TRBD1. Germline CDR1 SGHRS, CDR2 YFSETQ. The CDR3 spans 15 residues. Unmatched junction bases numbered 7, after V lost 4 bases and J lost 5 bases. CDR3 sequence: CASSTTGGGHNEQFF. CDR3 nucleotides: TGCGCCAGCAGCACGACAGGGGGGGGGCACAATGAGCAGTTCTTC.

The chain is built from TRBV15 and TRBJ1-2, with D hard to call. The CDR3 runs 15 residues. Trimming removed 0 bases from V and 2 bases from J, with 10 bases in between. Looked up from germline, CDR1 is LNHNV and CDR2 is YYDKDF (reference sequence). CDR3 protein: CATSRDYTENYGYTF. The CDR3 coding sequence is TGTGCCACCAGCAGAGATTATACGGAGAACTATGGCTACACCTTC.

There are many counts of this clonotype. The V call is TRBV10-3, the J call TRBJ2-7, with 9 bases lining up with TRBD2. Germline V lookup: CDR1 ENHRY, CDR2 SYGVKD. V lost 5 bases and J lost 3; bases outside the gene matches: 8. This CDR3 comprises 15 residues. CDR3 region: CAISSVSGRLYEQYF. The CDR3 nucleotides read TGTGCCATCAGTTCTGTCAGCGGGAGGCTCTACGAGCAGTACTTC.

Many counts were recorded for this clonotype. The rearrangement links TRBV20-1 to TRBJ2-3; TRBD2 agrees at 7 bases. This CDR3 spans 13 amino acids. CDR1 and CDR2 from the germline V gene are DFQATT and SNEGSKA (reference sequence). The trim removed 6 bases at V and 4 bases at J, leaving 7 bases unmatched. CDR3 residues: CSAPTSIPDTQYF. For the CDR3, the DNA is TGCAGTGCCCCGACTAGCATCCCAGATACGCAGTATTTT.

The chain carries TRBV6-6 and TRBJ2-5, with D perhaps matching TRBD2 (5 bases). Germline V CDR1 and CDR2: MNHNY, SVGAGI (reference sequence). This CDR3 contains 13 residues. V gave up 6 bases and J gave up 5 bases, with 13 bases separating them. The CDR3 loop is CASRYPSGETQYF. The DNA of the CDR3 is TGTGCCAGCAGATACCCGTCGGGGGAGACCCAGTACTTC.

This clonotype was observed at least ten times. The J gene is TRBJ2-3, the V gene TRBV20-1, with D possibly being TRBD1 (7 bases). From germline, CDR1 is DFQATT and CDR2 SNEGSKA (reference sequence). Trimming took off 6 bases at V and 1 base at J, with 11 bases between the two ends. This CDR3 is built from 13 residues. This chain's CDR3 is CSARGAGTDTQYF. The CDR3 DNA reads as TGCAGTGCCAGGGGGGCGGGCACAGATACGCAGTATTTT.

This chain connects TRBV4-3 to TRBJ1-1, with unresolved D. The CDR3 contains 15 residues. The V gene lost 4 bases and the J gene lost 0 bases, with 12 bases spanning the gap. Germline V gives CDR1 LGHNA, CDR2 YSLEER. The CDR3 loop reads CASSPTPNMNTEAFF. The CDR3 DNA reads TGCGCCAGCAGCCCCACCCCTAACATGAACACTGAAGCTTTCTTT.